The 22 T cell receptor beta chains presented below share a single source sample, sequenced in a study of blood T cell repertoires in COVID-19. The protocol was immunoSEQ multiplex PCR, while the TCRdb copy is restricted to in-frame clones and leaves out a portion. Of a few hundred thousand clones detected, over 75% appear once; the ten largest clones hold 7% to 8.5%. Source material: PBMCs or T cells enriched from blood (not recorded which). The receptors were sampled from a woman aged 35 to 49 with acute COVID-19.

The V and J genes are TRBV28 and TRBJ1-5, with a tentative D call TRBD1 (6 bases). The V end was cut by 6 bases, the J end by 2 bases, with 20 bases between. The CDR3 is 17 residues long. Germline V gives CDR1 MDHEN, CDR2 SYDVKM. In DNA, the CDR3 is TGTGCCAGCAGCCAAAACACCAGGGGAGGGGGCAATCAGCCCCAGCATTTT. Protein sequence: CASSQNTRGGGNQPQHF.

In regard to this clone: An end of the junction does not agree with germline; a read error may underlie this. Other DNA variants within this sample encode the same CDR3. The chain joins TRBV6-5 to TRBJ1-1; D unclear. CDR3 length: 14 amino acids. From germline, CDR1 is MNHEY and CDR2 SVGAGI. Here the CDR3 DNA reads TGCGCCAGCCGCTACTCCCCAGGGAACACTGAAGCTTTCTTT. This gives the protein CASRYSPGNTEAFF.

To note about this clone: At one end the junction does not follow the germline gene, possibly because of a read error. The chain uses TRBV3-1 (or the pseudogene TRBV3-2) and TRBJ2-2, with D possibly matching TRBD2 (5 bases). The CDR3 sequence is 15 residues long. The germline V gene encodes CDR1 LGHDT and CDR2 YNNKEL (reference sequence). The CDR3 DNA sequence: TGTGCCAGCAGCTGGAGACAAGTACCCTCCCGGGGAGCTGTTTTT. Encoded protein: CASSWRQVPSRGAVF.

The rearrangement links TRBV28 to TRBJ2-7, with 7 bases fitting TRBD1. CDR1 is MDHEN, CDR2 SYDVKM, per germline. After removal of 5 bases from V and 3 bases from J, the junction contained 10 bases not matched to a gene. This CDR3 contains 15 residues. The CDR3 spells CASSPFRDSHYEQYF. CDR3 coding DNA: TGTGCCAGCAGTCCCTTCCGGGACAGCCACTACGAGCAGTACTTC.

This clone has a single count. The CDR3 sequence is CASSQTGSNSPLHF. The CDR3 bases are TGTGCCAGCTCACAAACAGGGTCCAATTCACCCCTCCACTTT. The V and J genes are TRBV18 and TRBJ1-6; perhaps TRBD1 as D (6 bases). The V gene lost 4 bases and the J gene lost 7 bases, with 11 bases spanning the gap. The length of the CDR3 is 14 residues. Germline V lookup: CDR1 KGHSH, CDR2 LQKENI.

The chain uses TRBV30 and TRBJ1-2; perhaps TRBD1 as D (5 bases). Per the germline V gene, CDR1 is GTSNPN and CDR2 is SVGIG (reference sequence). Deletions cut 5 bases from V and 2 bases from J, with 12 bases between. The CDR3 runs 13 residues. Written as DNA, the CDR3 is TGTGCCTGGCAGGGAGGTAGGAACTATGGCTACACCTTC. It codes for CAWQGGRNYGYTF. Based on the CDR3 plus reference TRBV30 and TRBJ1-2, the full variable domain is SQTIHQWPATLVQPVGSPLSLECTVEGTSNPNLYWYRQAAGRGLQLLFYSVGIGQISSEVPQNLSASRPQDRQFILSSKKLLLSDSGFYLCAWQGGRNYGYTFGSGTRLTVV.

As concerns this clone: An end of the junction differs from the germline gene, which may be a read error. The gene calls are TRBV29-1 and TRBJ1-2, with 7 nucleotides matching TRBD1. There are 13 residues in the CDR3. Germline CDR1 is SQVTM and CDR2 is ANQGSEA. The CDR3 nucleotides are TGCAGCGCTGAAGGGAGGCAGGGGGGTGGCTACACCTTC. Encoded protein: CSAEGRQGGGYTF.

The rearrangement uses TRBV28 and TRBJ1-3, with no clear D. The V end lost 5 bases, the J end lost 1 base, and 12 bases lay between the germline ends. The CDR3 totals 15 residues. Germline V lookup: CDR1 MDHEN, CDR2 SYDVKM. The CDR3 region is CASSAIFLSGNTIYF. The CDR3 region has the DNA TGTGCCAGCAGTGCCATATTCCTATCTGGAAACACCATATATTTT.

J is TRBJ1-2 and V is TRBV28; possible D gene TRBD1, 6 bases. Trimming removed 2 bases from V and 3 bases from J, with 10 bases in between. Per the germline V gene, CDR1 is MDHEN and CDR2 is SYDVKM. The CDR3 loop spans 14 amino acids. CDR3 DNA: TGTGCCAGCAGTTTAGGGGGCGCGGACTATGGCTACACCTTC. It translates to CASSLGGADYGYTF.

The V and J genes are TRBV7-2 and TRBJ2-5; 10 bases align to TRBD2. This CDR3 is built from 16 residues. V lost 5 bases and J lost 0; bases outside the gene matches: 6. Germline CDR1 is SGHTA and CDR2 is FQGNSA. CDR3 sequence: CASSIVAGGDQETQYF. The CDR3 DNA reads TGTGCCAGCAGCATCGTAGCGGGAGGCGACCAAGAGACCCAGTACTTC.

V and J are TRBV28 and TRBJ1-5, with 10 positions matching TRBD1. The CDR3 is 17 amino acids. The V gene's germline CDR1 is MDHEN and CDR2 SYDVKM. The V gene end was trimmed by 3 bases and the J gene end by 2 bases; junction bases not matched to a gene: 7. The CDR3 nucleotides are TGTGCCAGCAGTTTGAGACAGGGGGCGGGGGGCAATCAGCCCCAGCATTTT. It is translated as CASSLRQGAGGNQPQHF.

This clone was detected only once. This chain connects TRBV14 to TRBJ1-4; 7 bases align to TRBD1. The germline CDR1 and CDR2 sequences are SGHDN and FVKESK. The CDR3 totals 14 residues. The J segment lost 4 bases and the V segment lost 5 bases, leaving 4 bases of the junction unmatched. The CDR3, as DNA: TGTGCCAGCAGCGTAGGGACAGTTAATGAAAAACTGTTTTTT. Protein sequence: CASSVGTVNEKLFF. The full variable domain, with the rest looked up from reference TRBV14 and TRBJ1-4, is EAGVTQFPSHSVIEKGQTVTLRCDPISGHDNLYWYRRVMGKEIKFLLHFVKESKQDESGMPNNRFLAERTGGTYSTLKVQPAELEDSGVYFCASSVGTVNEKLFFGSGTQLSVL.

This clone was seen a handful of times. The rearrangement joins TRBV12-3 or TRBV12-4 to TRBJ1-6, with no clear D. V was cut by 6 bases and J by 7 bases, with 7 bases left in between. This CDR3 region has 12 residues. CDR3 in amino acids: CASSVRNSPLHF. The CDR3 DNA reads TGTGCCAGCAGCGTCAGGAATTCACCCCTCCACTTT.

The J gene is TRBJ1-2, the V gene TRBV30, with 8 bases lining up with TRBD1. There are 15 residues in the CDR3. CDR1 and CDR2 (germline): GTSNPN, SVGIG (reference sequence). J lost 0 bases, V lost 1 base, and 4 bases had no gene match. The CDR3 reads CAWSAGDRSNYGYTF. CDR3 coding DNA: TGTGCCTGGAGTGCTGGGGACAGGTCTAACTATGGCTACACCTTC.

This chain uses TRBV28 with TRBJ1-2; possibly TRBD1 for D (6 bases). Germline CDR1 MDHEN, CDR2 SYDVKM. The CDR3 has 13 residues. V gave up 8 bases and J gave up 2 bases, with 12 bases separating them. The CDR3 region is CASCYRVNYGYTF. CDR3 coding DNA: TGTGCCAGCTGCTACAGGGTAAACTATGGCTACACCTTC.

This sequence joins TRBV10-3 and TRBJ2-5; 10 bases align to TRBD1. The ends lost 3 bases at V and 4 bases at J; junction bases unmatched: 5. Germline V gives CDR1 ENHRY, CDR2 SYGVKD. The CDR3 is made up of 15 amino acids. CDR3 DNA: TGTGCCATCAGTGAAGGGGGACAGGGGAGAGAGACCCAGTACTTC. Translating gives CAISEGGQGRETQYF.

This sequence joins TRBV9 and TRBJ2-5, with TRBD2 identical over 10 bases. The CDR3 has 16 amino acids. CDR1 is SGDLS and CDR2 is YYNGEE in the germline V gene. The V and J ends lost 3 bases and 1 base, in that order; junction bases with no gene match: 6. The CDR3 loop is CASSASSGSAQETQYF. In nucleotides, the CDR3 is TGTGCCAGCAGCGCCTCTAGCGGGAGTGCCCAAGAGACCCAGTACTTC. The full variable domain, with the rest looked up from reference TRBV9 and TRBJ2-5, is DSGVTQTPKHLITATGQRVTLRCSPRSGDLSVYWYQQSLDQGLQFLIQYYNGEERAKGNILERFSAQQFPDLHSELNLSSLELGDSALYFCASSASSGSAQETQYFGPGTRLLVL.

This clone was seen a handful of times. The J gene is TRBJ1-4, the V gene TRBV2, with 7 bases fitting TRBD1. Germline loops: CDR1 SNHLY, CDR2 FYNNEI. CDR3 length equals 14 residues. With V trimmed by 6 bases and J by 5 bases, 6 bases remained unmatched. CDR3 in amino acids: CASRGDRLNEKLFF. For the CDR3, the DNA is TGTGCCAGCAGGGGGGACAGATTAAATGAAAAACTGTTTTTT.

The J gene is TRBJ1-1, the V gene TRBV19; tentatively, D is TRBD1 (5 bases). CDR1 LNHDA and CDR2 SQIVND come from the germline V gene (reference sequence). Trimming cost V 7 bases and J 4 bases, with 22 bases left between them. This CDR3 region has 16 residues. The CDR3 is CASTLKVLTAVTEAFF. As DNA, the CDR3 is TGTGCCAGTACCCTTAAAGTATTGACAGCCGTCACTGAAGCTTTCTTT.

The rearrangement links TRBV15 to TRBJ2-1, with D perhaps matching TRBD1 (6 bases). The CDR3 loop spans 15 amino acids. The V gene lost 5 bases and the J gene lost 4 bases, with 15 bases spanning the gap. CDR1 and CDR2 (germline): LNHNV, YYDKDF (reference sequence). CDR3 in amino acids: CATSPRQGSYNEQFF. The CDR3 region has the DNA TGTGCCACCAGCCCCCGGCAGGGGTCGTACAATGAGCAGTTCTTC.

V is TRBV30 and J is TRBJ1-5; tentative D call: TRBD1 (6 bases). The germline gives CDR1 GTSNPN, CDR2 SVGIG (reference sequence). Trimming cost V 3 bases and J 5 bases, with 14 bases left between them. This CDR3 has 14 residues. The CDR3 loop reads CAWRGAGAHQPQHF. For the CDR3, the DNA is TGTGCCTGGAGAGGTGCAGGGGCCCATCAGCCCCAGCATTTT.

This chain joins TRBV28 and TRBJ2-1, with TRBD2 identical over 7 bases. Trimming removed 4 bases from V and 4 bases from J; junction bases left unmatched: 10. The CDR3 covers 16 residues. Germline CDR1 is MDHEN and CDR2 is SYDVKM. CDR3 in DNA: TGTGCCAGCAGTTCTTTTAGCGGGCCCCAATACAATGAGCAGTTCTTC. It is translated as CASSSFSGPQYNEQFF.